This passage covers 8 T cell receptor beta chains from one sample sequenced in a study of cytomegalovirus exposure and HLA in healthy donors. Amplification used 60 Vbeta primers and 13 Jbeta primers. Assay used: immunoSEQ multiplex PCR; TCRdb lists only in-frame clones, some missing. The sample comprises about 180,000 clones, roughly 82% of which are singletons, and 1.5% to 1.9% rests with the top ten. The specimen was PBMCs. These receptor sequences come from a middle-aged man in good health and CMV-seronegative.

The rearrangement uses TRBV23-1 and TRBJ1-1, with 9 bases aligning to TRBD1. TRBV23-1 is designated an ORF whose function remains uncertain. The V and J ends lost 0 bases and 12 bases, in that order; junction bases with no gene match: 14. The CDR3 sequence is 16 residues long. CDR3 nucleotides: TGCGCCAGCAGTCAATCAACGGGGCCGGGACAGGGTATATCTTTCTTT. Its protein is CASSQSTGPGQGISFF.

Notes on this clone: Because the CDR3's place on the DNA is in doubt, the DNA is left out and the CDR3 is given as listed by TCRdb. This sequence joins TRBV5-1 and TRBJ1-6. Germline V gene lookup returns CDR1 SGHRS and CDR2 YFSETQ. The CDR3 sequence runs 17 residues, both termini included. The chain's CDR3 is CASSFGPGGSYNSPLHF.

This clone was recorded only once. V usage is TRBV2 and J usage is TRBJ1-4; D not certain. The V end was cut by 5 bases, the J end by 3 bases, with 22 bases between. CDR1 and CDR2 (germline): SNHLY, FYNNEI. This CDR3 contains 18 residues. The CDR3 here is CASSQRGGLKASNEKLFF. CDR3 nucleotide sequence: TGTGCCAGCAGTCAACGGGGTGGCCTCAAAGCGTCTAATGAAAAACTGTTTTTT.

The chain links TRBV6-5 to TRBJ2-3; 9 nucleotides agree with TRBD2. The CDR3 is 16 amino acids. Germline CDR1 reads MNHEY; CDR2 reads SVGAGI. V lost 2 bases and J lost 4; bases outside the gene matches: 7. The CDR3 region is CASSYGGGGAADTQYF. The CDR3, as DNA: TGTGCCAGCAGTTACGGTGGCGGGGGGGCGGCAGATACGCAGTATTTT.

CDR3 nucleotide sequence: TGTGCCTATCTAGCGGGAGGCCGCCTGAGCACAGATACGCAGTATTTT. It codes for CAYLAGGRLSTDTQYF. This chain uses TRBV30 with TRBJ2-3, with TRBD2 identical over 11 bases. The junction had 9 bases not matched to a gene; V was cut back by 7 bases and J by 0 bases. This CDR3 region has 16 residues. Germline values: CDR1 GTSNPN, CDR2 SVGIG (reference sequence). The full variable domain, completed using reference TRBV30 and TRBJ2-3, is SQTIHQWPATLVQPVGSPLSLECTVEGTSNPNLYWYRQAAGRGLQLLFYSVGIGQISSEVPQNLSASRPQDRQFILSSKKLLLSDSGFYLCAYLAGGRLSTDTQYFGPGTRLTVL.

This clone showed up just a few times. The genes are TRBV28 and TRBJ1-3; a weak D match, TRBD1 (5 bases). Germline values: CDR1 MDHEN, CDR2 SYDVKM. This CDR3 region has 14 residues. Trimming cost V 4 bases and J 0 bases, with 7 bases left between them. The CDR3 region is CASSSGGSGNTIYF. The DNA of the CDR3 is TGTGCCAGCAGTTCGGGGGGCTCTGGAAACACCATATATTTT.

The V and J genes are TRBV10-3 and TRBJ2-7, with D perhaps TRBD1 (7 bases). The CDR3 covers 15 residues. The ends were cut back, 8 bases at V and 0 bases at J, with 17 bases in the middle. Germline CDR1 is ENHRY and CDR2 is SYGVKD. CDR3 region: CAIARGGQASYEQYF. Written as DNA, the CDR3 is TGTGCCATCGCCCGGGGAGGACAGGCCTCCTACGAGCAGTACTTC.

On this clone itself: An end of the junction does not agree with germline; a read error may underlie this. Other nucleotide sequences in the sample specify the same CDR3. V usage is TRBV5-1 and J usage is TRBJ2-1, with 11 bases aligning to TRBD1. The CDR3 has 14 amino acids. Germline values: CDR1 SGHRS, CDR2 YFSETQ. This CDR3 reads CASSLGTGGNEQFF. The CDR3, as DNA: TGCGCCAGCAGTTTGGGGACAGGGGGCAATGAGCAGTTCTTC.